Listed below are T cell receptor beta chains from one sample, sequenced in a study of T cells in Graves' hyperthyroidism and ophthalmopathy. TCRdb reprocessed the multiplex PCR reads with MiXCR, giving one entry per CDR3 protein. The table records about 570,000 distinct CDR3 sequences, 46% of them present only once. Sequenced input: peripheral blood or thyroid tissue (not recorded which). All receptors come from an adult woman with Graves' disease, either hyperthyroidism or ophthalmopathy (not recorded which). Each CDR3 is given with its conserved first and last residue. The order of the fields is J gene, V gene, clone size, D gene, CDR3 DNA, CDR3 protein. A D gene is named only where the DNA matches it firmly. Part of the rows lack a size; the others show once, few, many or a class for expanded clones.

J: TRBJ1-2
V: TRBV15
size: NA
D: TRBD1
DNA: TGTGCCAGCAGTTTACTGGGACAGTCTTATGGCTACACCTTC
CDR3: CASSLLGQSYGYTF

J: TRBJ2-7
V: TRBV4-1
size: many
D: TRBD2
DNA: TGCGCCAGCAGCCTAGCGGGATGGGGGTACGAGCAGTACTTC
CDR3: CASSLAGWGYEQYF

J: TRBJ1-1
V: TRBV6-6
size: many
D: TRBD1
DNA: TGTGCCAGCAGCCGAATACAGGGGAGCACTGAAGCTTTCTTT
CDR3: CASSRIQGSTEAFF

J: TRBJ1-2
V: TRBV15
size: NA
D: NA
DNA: TGTGCCACCAGCAGGGCGGGGGCGGCTGGCTACACCTTC
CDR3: CATSRAGAAGYTF

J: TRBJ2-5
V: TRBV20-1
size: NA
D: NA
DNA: TGCAGTGCGCCCACTGGGGGGAGGGAGACCCAGTACTTC
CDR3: CSAPTGGRETQYF

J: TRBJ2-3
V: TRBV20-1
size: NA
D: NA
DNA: TGCAGTGCTAGAAGGCTCACAGATACGCAGTATTTT
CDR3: CSARRLTDTQYF

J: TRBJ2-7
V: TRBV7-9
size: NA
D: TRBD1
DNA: TGTGCCAGCTCACCACCGAGGACAGGGGCCTGGGAGCAGTACTTC
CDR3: CASSPPRTGAWEQYF

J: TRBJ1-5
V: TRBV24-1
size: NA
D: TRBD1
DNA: TGTGCCACCAGTGATTTTGATGGGACAGGGATTTATAGCAATCAGCCCCAGCATTTT
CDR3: CATSDFDGTGIYSNQPQHF

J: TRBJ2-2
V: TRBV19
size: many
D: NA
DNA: TGTGCCAGTCAGTCATGGACGACGAACACCGGGGAGCTGTTTTTT
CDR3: CASQSWTTNTGELFF

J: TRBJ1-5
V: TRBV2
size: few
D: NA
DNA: TGTGCCAGCAGGATCGGACACCCCTATAGCAATCAGCCCCAGCATTTT
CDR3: CASRIGHPYSNQPQHF

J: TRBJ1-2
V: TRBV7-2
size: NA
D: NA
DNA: TGTGCCAGCAGCTCCGAACTTGGCTACACCTTC
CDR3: CASSSELGYTF

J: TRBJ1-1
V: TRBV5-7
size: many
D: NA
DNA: TGTGCCAGCAGTAACCCGCAGGGTGAAGCTTTCTTT
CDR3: CASSNPQGEAFF

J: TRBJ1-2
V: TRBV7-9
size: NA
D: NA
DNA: TGTGCCAGCCGACCAGGGCTCCGGGCTGGCTACACCTTC
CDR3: CASRPGLRAGYTF

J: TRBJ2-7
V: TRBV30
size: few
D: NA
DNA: TGTGCGTACGGGCCTTTACGGGACGAGCAGTACTTC
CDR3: CAYGPLRDEQYF